The 14 T cell receptor beta chains listed next were all sequenced from one sample in a study of blood T cells in healthy people across ages. The authors ran a second PCR of about 6 to 12 cycles using a sample-barcoded 5' primer and a J-beta primer mix. TCRdb called the 5' RACE reads again in MiXCR, with one record for every CDR3 protein. Of roughly 1,100,000 distinct CDR3 sequences listed, 20% to 25% were seen once; the top ten hold around 0.75%. The same sample was also used in a study of T cells of mothers and their children.

Specimen: blood. All receptors come from a girl under 10 years old in good health.

This clonotype has more than one count but fewer than ten. The V gene is TRBV28, the J gene TRBJ1-2, with D maybe TRBD1 (5 bases). CDR1 is MDHEN, CDR2 SYDVKM, per germline. The CDR3 totals 14 residues. Trimming left V 6 bases short and J 4 bases short, with 15 bases between. CDR3 nucleotides: TGTGCCAGCAGCCCTCTAGGGGCCTTCTATGGCTACACCTTC. Protein sequence: CASSPLGAFYGYTF.

J is TRBJ2-1 and V is TRBV12-3 or TRBV12-4; the D is unclear. CDR3 length equals 11 residues. The V gene lost 4 bases and the J gene lost 9 bases, with 7 bases spanning the gap. CDR3 residues: CASSSIPEQFF. The CDR3 DNA follows: TGTGCCAGCAGTTCGATTCCTGAGCAGTTCTTC.

As DNA, the CDR3 is TGTGCCAGCAGTTTTGGGGCCGGACTAGCGGACACAGATACGCAGTATTTT. Translating gives CASSFGAGLADTDTQYF. The chain carries TRBV6-5 and TRBJ2-3; 10 bases agree with TRBD2. Germline lookup yields CDR1 MNHEY and CDR2 SVGAGI. The CDR3 is made up of 17 amino acids. V trimming: 4 bases; J trimming: 2 bases; junction bases outside the gene matches: 9.

Only a few counts were recorded for this clonotype. The rearrangement uses TRBV6-2 or TRBV6-3 and TRBJ2-4; TRBD2 agrees at 8 bases. Germline V gene lookup returns CDR1 MNHEY and CDR2 SVGEGT. The CDR3 contains 16 residues. Losses at the gene ends were 0 bases for V and 5 bases for J; bases not matched to a gene: 6. This chain's CDR3 is CASSYSGLDVENIQYF. Written as DNA, the CDR3 is TGTGCCAGCAGTTACTCGGGACTAGATGTTGAAAACATTCAGTACTTC.

There are a few counts of this clonotype. The CDR3 DNA reads as TGCAGCGTTGGAGGGGCCTCAAACATTCAGTACTTC. Amino acid sequence: CSVGGASNIQYF. The rearrangement uses TRBV29-1 and TRBJ2-4; D possibly matches TRBD1 or TRBD2 (5 bases each). The CDR3 has 12 amino acids. The V end lost 4 bases, the J end lost 6 bases, and 10 bases lay between the germline ends. Per germline, CDR1 SQVTM and CDR2 ANQGSEA.

This clonotype was observed a few times. The chain recombines TRBV4-1 with TRBJ2-5, with D possibly being TRBD2 (6 bases). The J call may be wrong; the DNA end is better matched by TRBJ2-1. This CDR3 has 16 residues. CDR1 is MGHRA, CDR2 YSYEKL, per germline. The CDR3 reads CASSQAAGTPYNEQFF. The CDR3 coding sequence is TGCGCCAGCAGCCAAGCCGCCGGGACTCCCTACAATGAGCAGTTCTTC.

V and J are TRBV6-1 and TRBJ2-2; D tentatively fits TRBD1 or TRBD2 (5 bases each). Trimming pared 0 bases from V and 0 bases from J, leaving 14 bases between. Germline V CDR1 and CDR2: MNHNS, SASEGT. The CDR3 runs to 18 residues. The CDR3 DNA follows: TGTGCCAGCAGTGAAGCTTGGGGGTACACCTCGAACACCGGGGAGCTGTTTTTT. Amino acid sequence: CASSEAWGYTSNTGELFF.

The genes are TRBV4-1 and TRBJ2-4; 8 bases are shared with TRBD1. Trimming cost V 3 bases and J 8 bases; bases outside gene matches: 15. The CDR3 length is 17 residues. Per the germline V gene, CDR1 is MGHRA and CDR2 is YSYEKL. CDR3 sequence (DNA): TGCGCCAGCAGCCACCCAAGCCCAGGGGGCAGGGGAGACATTCAGTACTTC. Protein: CASSHPSPGGRGDIQYF.

CDR3 protein: CASLVSSSLNTEAFF. CDR3 nucleotides: TGTGCCAGCCTGGTGTCGTCCAGCCTGAACACTGAAGCTTTCTTT. J is TRBJ1-1 and V is TRBV27; unclear D gene. V dropped 8 bases and J dropped 0 bases, with 16 bases sitting between them. The germline gives CDR1 MNHEY, CDR2 SMNVEV (reference sequence). This CDR3 is built from 15 residues.

This clonotype turned up a few times. The chain is built from TRBV4-1 and TRBJ2-5, with TRBD2 matching 12 bases. The J call could be wrong; TRBJ2-7 is a better fit for the DNA end. The CDR3 totals 16 residues. The germline V gene encodes CDR1 MGHRA and CDR2 YSYEKL. The CDR3 is CASSPKLAGGSYEQYF. DNA of the CDR3: TGCGCCAGCAGCCCGAAACTAGCGGGAGGCTCCTACGAGCAGTACTTC.

This clonotype was seen a few times. The V and J genes are TRBV12-3 or TRBV12-4 and TRBJ2-3; D is unresolved. With 1 base removed from V and 2 bases from J, the gap between germline ends came to 10 bases. The CDR3 consists of 15 residues. The CDR3 DNA follows: TGTGCCAGCAGTTTAGGGCCTTACTTCACAGATACGCAGTATTTT. This gives the protein CASSLGPYFTDTQYF.

This clonotype appeared a few times. This CDR3 reads CASSDISYEQYF. CDR3 sequence (DNA): TGTGCCAGCAGTGATATCTCCTACGAGCAGTACTTC. The chain employs TRBV25-1 and TRBJ2-5; D call uncertain. The DNA end is a closer match to TRBJ2-7, so the J assignment may be wrong. CDR1 is MGHDK and CDR2 is SYGVNS in the germline V gene. There are 12 residues in the CDR3.

This clonotype showed up just a few times. The V call is TRBV21-1, the J call TRBJ2-1; TRBD1 is the table's D call, not checked against the DNA. The J call may be mistaken, given a closer DNA end match to TRBJ2-7. TRBV21-1 is a pseudogene segment. This CDR3 has 16 residues. CDR3 nucleotide sequence: TGTGCCAGCAGCAAACCACAGGGGCCCCCTCTCTACGAGCAGTACTTC. It is translated as CASSKPQGPPLYEQYF.

The chain recombines TRBV20-1 with TRBJ2-5, with a weak D call TRBD2 (7 bases). TRBJ2-1 explains the end of the DNA better; the J call may be wrong. The germline gives CDR1 DFQATT, CDR2 SNEGSKA (reference sequence). This CDR3 has 13 residues. CDR3 nucleotides: TGCAGTGCAGAGGGGGGGAGAGACGTGGAGCAGTTCTTC. Its protein product is CSAEGGRDVEQFF.